One and the same sample provided the 13 T cell receptor beta chains below, sequenced in a study of shared clonotypes between healthy human individuals. Selected positively for CCR7 and CD45RO-negative, naive CD8 cells excluded terminally differentiated effector memory CD45RA+ cells. Data came from immunoSEQ multiplex PCR; TCRdb stores just in-frame clones and leaves some out. The sample has roughly 2,000,000 clones, 90% to 95% seen once. Sequencing was performed on naive CD8+ T cells from PBMCs. The receptors derive from a man between 18 and 29 years old in good health. Some clones in this sample may be carry-over from other donors' samples.

This clone was seen once. Within the sample, other DNA sequences also encode this same CDR3. The chain is built from TRBV27 and TRBJ2-2; D call uncertain. V dropped 2 bases and J dropped 2 bases, with 3 bases sitting between them. The CDR3 has 13 amino acids. Germline lookup yields CDR1 MNHEY and CDR2 SMNVEV (reference sequence). The CDR3 DNA sequence: TGTGCCAGCAGTTTACGCAACACCGGGGAGCTGTTTTTT. Protein sequence: CASSLRNTGELFF.

J is TRBJ2-7 and V is TRBV18; 8 bases are shared with TRBD2. Germline CDR1 is KGHSH and CDR2 is LQKENI. With V trimmed by 5 bases and J by 5 bases, 14 bases remained unmatched. This CDR3 comprises 16 residues. The CDR3 region has the DNA TGTGCCAGCTCATCTCCCGGGAGGGGAGGTTGGAACGAGCAGTACTTC. Its translation: CASSSPGRGGWNEQYF.

The chain recombines TRBV28 with TRBJ1-1, with D possibly matching TRBD1 (5 bases). Trimming left V 0 bases short and J 7 bases short, with 9 bases between. CDR1 and CDR2 from the germline V gene are MDHEN and SYDVKM. This CDR3 is 13 amino acids long. The CDR3 DNA is TGTGCCAGCAGTTTATGGGGGCCCAATGAAGCTTTCTTT. It yields the protein CASSLWGPNEAFF.

V usage is TRBV4-2 and J usage is TRBJ2-7; possibly TRBD1 or TRBD2 for D (5 bases each). Between the trimmed V and J ends, which lost 5 bases and 2 bases, there was a span of 16 bases. In germline, CDR1 is LGHNA, CDR2 YNFKEQ. CDR3 length: 15 amino acids. The CDR3 is CASSKATPGPYEQYF. In nucleotides, the CDR3 is TGTGCCAGCAGCAAAGCTACCCCGGGACCCTACGAGCAGTACTTC.

The chain uses TRBV29-1 and TRBJ2-1; D gene unclear. Germline V gives CDR1 SQVTM, CDR2 ANQGSEA. There are 13 residues in the CDR3. V was shortened by 6 bases and J by 1 base, with 10 bases between the two germline ends. CDR3 residues: CSVPALSYNEQFF. CDR3 DNA sequence: TGCAGCGTCCCCGCCCTATCCTACAATGAGCAGTTCTTC.

The genes are TRBV4-3 and TRBJ1-2; perhaps TRBD1 as D (5 bases). Trimming removed 5 bases at V and 6 bases at J, with 22 bases between. Per the germline V gene, CDR1 is LGHNA and CDR2 is YSLEER. CDR3 length equals 16 residues. The CDR3 sequence is CASSKMSTGLEDGYTF. The CDR3 DNA follows: TGCGCCAGCAGCAAAATGAGTACAGGTCTCGAGGATGGCTACACCTTC.

The rearrangement links TRBV27 to TRBJ2-7; a possible D gene is TRBD1 (5 bases). This CDR3 is 13 amino acids long. Germline-derived CDR1 and CDR2 are MNHEY and SMNVEV (reference sequence). V was shortened by 8 bases and J by 4 bases, with 15 bases between the two germline ends. The DNA of the CDR3 is TGTGCCAGCTCCGTTGACAGCACATACGAGCAGTACTTC. Translating gives CASSVDSTYEQYF.

This rearrangement joins TRBV5-4 to TRBJ2-7; 7 positions agree with TRBD2. Looked up from germline, CDR1 is SGHNT and CDR2 is YYREEE (reference sequence). The CDR3 loop spans 14 amino acids. V lost 0 bases to trimming and J lost 4 bases; unmatched junction nucleotides: 4. The CDR3 spells CASSLAASGYEQYF. The DNA for the CDR3 is TGTGCCAGCAGCTTGGCGGCTAGCGGTTACGAGCAGTACTTC.

The chain carries TRBV7-8 and TRBJ2-7; 9 bases agree with TRBD2. The CDR3 loop spans 15 amino acids. Trimming took 1 base from V and 1 from J; bases not matched to a gene: 2. Per the germline V gene, CDR1 is SGHVS and CDR2 is FQNEAQ. The CDR3 nucleotides are TGTGCCAGCAGCTTAGAGGCGGGAGGGTCCTACGAGCAGTACTTC. Translation gives CASSLEAGGSYEQYF. Variable domain in full (rest from reference TRBV7-8 and TRBJ2-7): GAGVSQSPRYKVAKRGQDVALRCDPISGHVSLFWYQQALGQGPEFLTYFQNEAQLDKSGLPSDRFFAERPEGSVSTLKIQRTQQEDSAVYLCASSLEAGGSYEQYFGPGTRLTVT.

The CDR3 DNA follows: TGCAGCGCCCAACGACAGGGCACGTGGGAGACCCAGTACTTC. Encoded protein: CSAQRQGTWETQYF. The rearrangement uses TRBV29-1 and TRBJ2-5, with TRBD1 matching over 7 bases. The CDR3 spans 14 residues. Germline CDR1 and CDR2: SQVTM and ANQGSEA. V shed 7 bases and J 5 bases; nucleotides not matched to a gene: 13.

The J gene is TRBJ2-3, the V gene TRBV9; D remains unclear. Per germline, CDR1 SGDLS and CDR2 YYNGEE. This CDR3 has 14 amino acids. Trimming shortened V by 3 bases and J by 3 bases, and 11 bases separated the two germline ends. The CDR3 reads CASSGRFKTDTQYF. CDR3 DNA: TGTGCCAGCAGCGGCCGCTTTAAAACAGATACGCAGTATTTT.

The chain recombines TRBV27 with TRBJ2-1, with 11 nucleotides matching TRBD2. The CDR3 has 16 amino acids. V lost 3 bases to trimming and J lost 6 bases; unmatched junction nucleotides: 7. The germline CDR1 and CDR2 sequences are MNHEY and SMNVEV (reference sequence). CDR3 in amino acids: CASSFKTSGVGNEQFF. CDR3 nucleotide sequence: TGTGCCAGCAGTTTCAAGACTAGCGGGGTTGGCAATGAGCAGTTCTTC.

The gene calls are TRBV7-9 and TRBJ2-5, with 7 bases fitting TRBD1. V lost 3 bases and J lost 5; bases outside the gene matches: 6. The CDR3 length is 14 residues. CDR1 is SEHNR and CDR2 is FQNEAQ in the germline V gene (reference sequence). CDR3 loop: CASSFTGARETQYF. In DNA, the CDR3 is TGTGCCAGCAGCTTCACAGGGGCCCGCGAGACCCAGTACTTC.